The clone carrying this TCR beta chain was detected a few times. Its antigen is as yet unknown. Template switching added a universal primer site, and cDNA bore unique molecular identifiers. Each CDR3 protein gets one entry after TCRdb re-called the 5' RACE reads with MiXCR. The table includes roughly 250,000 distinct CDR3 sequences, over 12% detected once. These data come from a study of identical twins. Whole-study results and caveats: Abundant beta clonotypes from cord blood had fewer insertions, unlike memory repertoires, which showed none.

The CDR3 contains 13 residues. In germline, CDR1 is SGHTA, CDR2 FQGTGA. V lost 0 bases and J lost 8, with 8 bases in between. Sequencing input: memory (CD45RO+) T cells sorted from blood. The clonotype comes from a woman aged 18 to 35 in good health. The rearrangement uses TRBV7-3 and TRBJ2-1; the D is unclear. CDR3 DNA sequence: TGTGCCAGCAGCTTAACAGGGTGGGATGAGCAGTTCTTC. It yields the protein CASSLTGWDEQFF.